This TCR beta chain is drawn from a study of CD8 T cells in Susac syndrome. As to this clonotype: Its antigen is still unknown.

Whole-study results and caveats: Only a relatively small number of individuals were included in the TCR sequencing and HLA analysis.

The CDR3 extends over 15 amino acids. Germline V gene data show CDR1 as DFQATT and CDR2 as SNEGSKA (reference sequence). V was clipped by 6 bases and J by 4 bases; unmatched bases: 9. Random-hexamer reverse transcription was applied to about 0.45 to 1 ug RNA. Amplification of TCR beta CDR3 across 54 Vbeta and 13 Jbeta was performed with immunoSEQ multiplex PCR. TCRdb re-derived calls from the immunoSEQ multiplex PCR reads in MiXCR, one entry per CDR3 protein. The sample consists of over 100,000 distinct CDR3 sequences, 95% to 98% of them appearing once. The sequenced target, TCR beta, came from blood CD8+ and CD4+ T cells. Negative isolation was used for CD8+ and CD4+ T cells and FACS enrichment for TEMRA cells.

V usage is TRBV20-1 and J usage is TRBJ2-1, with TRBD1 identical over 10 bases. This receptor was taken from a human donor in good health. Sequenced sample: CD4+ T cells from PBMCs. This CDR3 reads CSALPGTGAYNEQFF. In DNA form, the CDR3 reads TGCAGTGCCCTCCCCGGGACAGGGGCGTACAATGAGCAGTTCTTC.